These T cell receptor beta chains were read from a single sample in a study of blood T cell repertoires in COVID-19. Clones were sequenced by immunoSEQ multiplex PCR, and TCRdb holds only the in-frame ones, with some missing. The sample yields under 25,000 clones, nearly 75% seen once. Sequenced: peripheral blood. Receptors originate from a human donor in a cohort sampled during active or convalescent COVID-19. The CDR3 runs from the conserved cysteine through the conserved F or W. A D gene is named only where the DNA matches it firmly. Where a row states a size, it is once, few, many or the class of an expanded clone; other rows omit it.

j_call d_call v_call clone_size cdr3_aa cdr3_nt
TRBJ1-3 NA TRBV11-2 NA CASSLGGGRGNTIYF TGTGCCAGCAGCTTAGGTGGTGGAAGGGGTAACACCATATATTTT
TRBJ1-2 NA TRBV5-4 NA CASSLNDRGGGYTF TGTGCCAGCAGCTTGAATGATCGGGGGGGCGGCTACACCTTC
TRBJ1-1 TRBD1 TRBV6-5 NA CASSYGTENTEAFF TGTGCCAGCAGTTACGGGACAGAGAACACTGAAGCTTTCTTT
TRBJ1-6 NA TRBV7-9 NA CASSADSDNSPLHF TGTGCCAGCAGCGCCGACAGCGATAATTCACCCCTCCACTTT
TRBJ2-2 NA TRBV10-1 few CASSAGQNTGELFF TGCGCCAGCAGTGCAGGTCAGAACACCGGGGAGCTGTTTTTT
TRBJ2-7 NA TRBV2 NA CASRVGNVGAGEQYF TGTGCCAGCAGGGTAGGGAACGTAGGAGCGGGCGAGCAGTACTTC
TRBJ2-2 NA TRBV9 medium-sized CASSAYRVPGELFF TGTGCCAGCAGCGCCTACAGGGTCCCCGGGGAGCTGTTTTTT
TRBJ1-5 NA TRBV7-2 NA CASSIRRSRAPNQPQHF TGTGCCAGCAGCATCCGTCGGAGCAGGGCTCCTAATCAGCCCCAGCATTTT
TRBJ1-1 NA TRBV4-1 NA CASSQDRGGEATEAFF TGCGCCAGCAGCCAAGATCGCGGGGGGGAAGCCACTGAAGCTTTCTTT
TRBJ1-5 NA TRBV3-1/TRBV3-2 NA CASSPGLYQPQHF TGTGCCAGCAGCCCTGGACTCTATCAGCCCCAGCATTTT
TRBJ1-2 NA TRBV29-1 once CSVLRGVPGYTF TGCAGCGTCCTGCGTGGTGTGCCTGGCTACACCTTC
TRBJ1-1 TRBD1 TRBV4-2 once CASSQDRGVGAFF TGTGCCAGCAGCCAGGACAGGGGGGTGGGAGCTTTCTTT
TRBJ2-3 TRBD1 TRBV10-1 NA CASTEGTGGMDTDTQYF TGCGCCAGCACCGAAGGGACAGGGGGTATGGATACAGATACGCAGTATTTT
TRBJ1-1 TRBD1 TRBV3-1/TRBV3-2 NA CASSPWTGNEAFF TGTGCCAGCAGCCCCTGGACAGGGAATGAAGCTTTCTTT
TRBJ1-2 TRBD1 TRBV3-1/TRBV3-2 NA CASSQVGTGGNYGYTF TGTGCCAGCAGCCAAGTTGGGACAGGGGGAAACTATGGCTACACCTTC
TRBJ2-5 TRBD1 TRBV24-1 NA CATSASGQGRGQETQYF TGTGCCACCAGTGCCTCTGGACAGGGTAGAGGGCAAGAGACCCAGTACTTC
TRBJ2-6 TRBD1 TRBV3-1/TRBV3-2 NA CASSTGGTISGANVLTF TGTGCCAGCAGTACAGGGGGCACGATCTCTGGGGCCAACGTCCTGACTTTC
TRBJ2-3 NA TRBV10-1 NA CASSESRSDTQYF TGCGCCAGCAGTGAGTCGCGGTCAGATACGCAGTATTTT
TRBJ2-2 TRBD2 TRBV28 NA CASTRGGFAGELFF TGTGCCAGCACCCGGGGGGGATTTGCCGGGGAGCTGTTTTTT
TRBJ2-1 TRBD2 TRBV7-3 few CASSPTGTSGGEQFF TGTGCCAGCAGCCCCACCGGGACTAGCGGTGGTGAGCAGTTCTTC
TRBJ2-5 TRBD1 TRBV11-2 NA CASAPQDRGETQYF TGTGCCAGCGCCCCCCAGGACAGGGGAGAGACCCAGTACTTC
TRBJ2-1 TRBD2 TRBV27 NA CASSFQTSGDSSYNEQFF TGTGCCAGCAGTTTCCAGACTAGCGGGGATAGCTCCTACAATGAGCAGTTCTTC
TRBJ1-6 NA TRBV3-1/TRBV3-2 NA CASSESPGYNSPLHF TGTGCCAGCAGCGAAAGTCCGGGTTATAATTCACCCCTCCACTTT
TRBJ1-2 TRBD1 TRBV6-1 NA CASSERGREGYTF TGTGCCAGCAGTGAAAGGGGGCGCGAGGGCTACACCTTC
TRBJ1-2 TRBD1 TRBV7-9 NA CASSLNTGDYGYTF TGTGCCAGCAGCTTAAATACAGGGGACTATGGCTACACCTTC
TRBJ1-2 NA TRBV4-2 NA CASSQDHDYGYTF TGTGCCAGCAGCCAAGATCATGACTATGGCTACACCTTC
TRBJ2-3 NA TRBV19 NA CASSRYSVVSTDTQYF TGTGCCAGTAGTAGGTATAGCGTTGTGAGCACAGATACGCAGTATTTT
TRBJ2-7 NA TRBV13 NA CASSLGGRGNPYEQYF TGTGCCAGCAGCTTAGGAGGGAGAGGCAATCCCTACGAGCAGTACTTC
TRBJ2-1 TRBD1 TRBV23-1 NA CASSQSGRGRYNEQFF TGCGCCAGCAGTCAATCGGGCAGGGGGCGATACAATGAGCAGTTCTTC
TRBJ2-2 TRBD1 TRBV27 NA CASSTPGTGNTGELFF TGTGCCAGCAGTACTCCCGGGACAGGGAACACCGGGGAGCTGTTTTTT
TRBJ2-1 NA TRBV19 NA CASSNFDYQFF TGTGCCAGTAGCAATTTCGACTACCAGTTCTTC
TRBJ2-2 NA TRBV7-9 few CASSLTSVPPGELFF TGTGCCAGCAGCTTAACTAGTGTCCCTCCCGGGGAGCTGTTTTTT
TRBJ1-1 TRBD1 TRBV28 NA CASSFSDRTEAFF TGTGCCAGCAGTTTCTCGGACAGGACTGAAGCTTTCTTT
TRBJ2-5 NA TRBV3-1/TRBV3-2 NA CASSQVGAARRSQYF TGTGCCAGCAGCCAAGTGGGGGCCGCCAGGCGGTCCCAGTACTTC
TRBJ1-4 TRBD1 TRBV7-9 NA CASSRSGQTNEKLFF TGTGCCAGCAGCCGATCGGGACAGACTAATGAAAAACTGTTTTTT